This TCR beta chain was sequenced in a study of T-cell reconstitution after alpha-beta-depleted transplantation in children. This clonotype has more than one count but fewer than ten. Germline CDR1 SGHVS, CDR2 FQNEAQ. Trimming removed 1 base from V and 3 bases from J, with 22 bases in between. This CDR3 is 18 amino acids long. Preparation of the TCRbeta library was carried out with unique molecular identifiers. TCRdb re-called the PCR reads with MiXCR, one entry per CDR3 protein. The table lists approximately 270,000 distinct CDR3 sequences, roughly 25% of them singletons. This receptor was obtained from a female patient aged 2-10 years who had a stem cell transplant for congenital amegakaryocytic thrombocytopenia, so the T cells may come from the graft donor. The sample in question was PBMCs, mostly from graft donor cells, obtained 360 days after TCRalphabeta/CD19-depleted stem cell transplant. This chain connects TRBV7-8 to TRBJ2-7; D might be TRBD1 (5 bases). The CDR3 reads CASSLERAGYGVRYEQYF. In DNA, the CDR3 is TGTGCCAGCAGCTTAGAAAGGGCAGGGTATGGGGTTCGCTACGAGCAGTACTTC.